This TCR beta chain originates from a study of cytomegalovirus exposure and HLA in healthy donors. As for the study in general: The Caucasian-associated ancestry cluster contained 81% of the 398 genotyped donors.

With 60 Vbeta and 13 Jbeta primers, the PCR was carried out. Sequencing was performed with immunoSEQ multiplex PCR; in TCRdb, only in-frame clones are kept and a portion is missing. This table holds approximately 160,000 clones, around 78% found once. Sampled while nominally healthy, donors likely had unrecorded immune exposures. In germline, CDR1 is SGHVS, CDR2 FQNEAQ. The CDR3 totals 12 residues. J was trimmed by 7 bases and V by 8 bases; bases with no gene match: 0. This chain joins TRBV7-8 and TRBJ1-6, with 9 bases lining up with TRBD1. The sequenced sample consisted of PBMCs. The clonotype was recovered from a woman aged 50 to 65 in good health and CMV-seropositive. The CDR3 nucleotides are TGTGCCAGCGGGACAGGGAATTCACCCCTCCACTTT. It yields the protein CASGTGNSPLHF. Full variable domain (outside the CDR3, taken from reference TRBV7-8 and TRBJ1-6): GAGVSQSPRYKVAKRGQDVALRCDPISGHVSLFWYQQALGQGPEFLTYFQNEAQLDKSGLPSDRFFAERPEGSVSTLKIQRTQQEDSAVYLCASGTGNSPLHFGNGTRLTVT.